The clone carrying this TCR beta chain occurred a few times. These data originate in a study of long-term antiretroviral therapy in people with HIV. CDR3 length equals 17 residues. Germline V gene data show CDR1 as SNHLY and CDR2 as FYNNEI. Between the trimmed V and J ends, which lost 7 bases and 3 bases, there was a span of 24 bases. It was version v3.0 of the immunoSEQ assay that was run at survey level. TCRdb's table, derived via immunoSEQ multiplex PCR, lists solely in-frame clones and lacks some. The table shows tens of thousands of clones, with about 93% occurring only once. The sequence came from a woman in her 40s with HIV. The chain recombines TRBV2 with TRBJ1-1, with a possible D match to TRBD1 (5 bases). Sequences were derived from unsorted PBMCs, sampled more than 5 years after starting antiretroviral therapy. The CDR3 reads CASKGLGAGDEDTEAFF. CDR3 nucleotides: TGTGCCAGCAAGGGGTTAGGTGCTGGGGACGAGGACACTGAAGCTTTCTTT.